The 26 T cell receptor beta chains presented below share a single source sample, sequenced in a study of blood T cells in healthy people across ages. PCR was performed a second time for about 6 to 12 cycles using a sample-barcoded 5' primer and a J-beta primer mix. TCRdb redid the calling of the 5' RACE reads with MiXCR, one entry per CDR3 protein. The sample holds around 1.5 million distinct CDR3 sequences, 42% seen once. The sample comprised blood. The receptor source for this set is a young woman in good health.

V gene TRBV7-2 combines with J gene TRBJ2-1, with 10 bases fitting TRBD2. The length of the CDR3 is 15 residues. V trimming: 5 bases; J trimming: 9 bases; junction bases outside the gene matches: 10. Germline V gene sequence: CDR1 SGHTA, CDR2 FQGNSA. The CDR3 coding sequence is TGTGCCAGCAGCCCAGGACTAGCGGCGAGGGGTGAGCAGTTCTTC. This translates into CASSPGLAARGEQFF.

The genes are TRBV3-1 and TRBJ1-1, with D maybe TRBD1 (5 bases). Germline V gene data show CDR1 as LGHDT and CDR2 as YNNKEL (reference sequence). V was trimmed by 1 base and J by 8 bases, leaving 14 bases between them. The CDR3 length is 14 residues. CDR3 protein: CASSQAGTHQEAFF. CDR3 coding DNA: TGTGCCAGCAGCCAAGCGGGGACCCATCAGGAAGCTTTCTTT.

J is TRBJ2-3 and V is TRBV12-3 or TRBV12-4; no definite D call. This CDR3 has 13 residues. The V and J ends lost 3 bases and 8 bases respectively, with 12 bases between them. This chain's CDR3 is CASSLKLEATQYF. In DNA, the CDR3 is TGTGCCAGCAGTTTGAAGCTAGAAGCTACGCAGTATTTT.

This clonotype was counted between two and nine times. This rearrangement joins TRBV6-5 to TRBJ2-1, with 7 bases that match TRBD2. V lost 0 bases to trimming and J lost 2 bases; unmatched junction nucleotides: 4. Germline V gene sequence: CDR1 MNHEY, CDR2 SVGAGI. This CDR3 spans 16 amino acids. CDR3 sequence (DNA): TGTGCCAGCAGTTACTCGGTCAGCGGGGCCTACAATGAGCAGTTCTTC. It yields the protein CASSYSVSGAYNEQFF.

CDR3 amino acids: CSAKTGGSYTEAFF. The DNA of the CDR3 is TGCAGTGCTAAGACAGGGGGCTCGTACACTGAAGCTTTCTTT. The rearrangement links TRBV20-1 to TRBJ1-1; TRBD1 matches at 10 bases. V lost 4 bases, J lost 3 bases, and 5 bases stayed unmatched. The CDR3 sequence is 14 residues long. Germline V gene data show CDR1 as DFQATT and CDR2 as SNEGSKA (reference sequence).

A word on this clonotype: A single base separates this from a much larger clone, so it may be a read error. V usage is TRBV10-3 and J usage is TRBJ2-3; TRBD2 aligns across 10 bases. Germline CDR1 and CDR2: ENHRY and SYGVKD. The CDR3 sequence is 14 residues long. V shed 8 bases, J shed 3 bases, and the junction held 5 bases outside the gene matches. The CDR3 DNA follows: TGTGCCATCGGGCTAGCGGGGGCTACAGATACGCAGTATTTT. Its translation is CAIGLAGATDTQYF.

This clonotype was seen only a few times. The chain has TRBV10-3 and TRBJ2-3, with 7 bases that match TRBD2. There are 13 residues in the CDR3. In germline, CDR1 is ENHRY, CDR2 SYGVKD. V was clipped by 10 bases and J by 6 bases; unmatched bases: 10. The CDR3 sequence: CATHPGGVDTQYF. CDR3 DNA sequence: TGTGCCACTCACCCTGGGGGGGTGGATACGCAGTATTTT.

The V gene is TRBV11-2, the J gene TRBJ1-4; D is possibly TRBD1 (5 bases). From germline, CDR1 is SGHAT and CDR2 FQNNGV. V was trimmed by 5 bases and J by 5 bases, leaving 15 bases between them. This CDR3 spans 15 amino acids. The CDR3: CASSPTGTPNEKLFF. The CDR3 DNA sequence: TGTGCCAGCAGCCCGACCGGGACGCCGAATGAAAAACTGTTTTTT.

This sequence joins TRBV28 and TRBJ2-5; D perhaps matches TRBD2 (6 bases). V shed 8 bases and J shed 2 bases, with 9 bases lying between them. The CDR3 is made up of 12 amino acids. The germline V gene has CDR1 MDHEN and CDR2 SYDVKM. DNA of the CDR3: TGTGCCAGCCGGGACTCACAAGAGACCCAGTACTTC. This sequence encodes CASRDSQETQYF.

This sequence joins TRBV18 and TRBJ1-4; no clear D. Germline values: CDR1 KGHSH, CDR2 LQKENI. The CDR3 runs 15 residues. Trimming pared 3 bases from V and 7 bases from J, leaving 15 bases between. CDR3: CASSPLAARAEKLFF. CDR3 DNA: TGTGCCAGCTCACCTTTAGCAGCTCGGGCTGAAAAACTGTTTTTT.

The gene calls are TRBV24-1 and TRBJ2-1; D perhaps matches TRBD1 (6 bases). CDR3 size: 11 residues. The V end was cut by 5 bases, the J end by 9 bases, with 7 bases between. From germline, CDR1 is KGHDR and CDR2 SFDVKD. Here the CDR3 DNA reads TGTGCCACCAGTGGAGGGGGTGAGCAGTTCTTC. Its protein product is CATSGGGEQFF.

The chain employs TRBV5-6 and TRBJ1-5, with 8 bases lining up with TRBD1. The CDR3 contains 15 residues. Germline CDR1 SGHDT, CDR2 YYEEEE. The J segment lost 2 bases and the V segment lost 4 bases, leaving 5 bases of the junction unmatched. The CDR3 sequence is CASSRTDRGNQPQHF. CDR3 bases: TGTGCCAGCAGCCGGACGGACAGGGGCAATCAGCCCCAGCATTTT.

In its sample, this clonotype was seen many times. V usage is TRBV28 and J usage is TRBJ2-5; the D gene is possibly TRBD2 (6 bases). Deletions cut 3 bases from V and 2 bases from J, with 13 bases between. Germline V gives CDR1 MDHEN, CDR2 SYDVKM. CDR3 length equals 15 residues. The CDR3 coding sequence is TGTGCCAGCAGTTTCCGGGGGAATACACAAGAGACCCAGTACTTC. It encodes CASSFRGNTQETQYF.

This clonotype was found a few times. The chain has TRBV25-1 and TRBJ2-5, with D tentatively TRBD2 (5 bases). V shed 7 bases and J shed 1 base, with 13 bases lying between them. Germline CDR1 is MGHDK and CDR2 is SYGVNS. The CDR3 covers 14 residues. CDR3 residues: CASTLPRVQETQYF. In nucleotides, the CDR3 is TGTGCCAGCACCCTCCCGAGGGTCCAAGAGACCCAGTACTTC.

V gene TRBV20-1 combines with J gene TRBJ2-1, with 13 bases that match TRBD2. There are 15 residues in the CDR3. The V and J ends lost 3 bases and 9 bases, in that order; junction bases with no gene match: 8. Germline loops: CDR1 DFQATT, CDR2 SNEGSKA (reference sequence). CDR3 amino acids: CSARGLAGRNGEQFF. The CDR3 DNA is TGCAGTGCTAGGGGACTAGCGGGAAGGAACGGTGAGCAGTTCTTC.

With regard to this clonotype: A junction boundary mismatches the germline segment, possibly from a read error. The chain joins TRBV2 to TRBJ2-5; 8 bases line up with TRBD1. The CDR3 consists of 14 residues. Germline V lookup: CDR1 SNHLY, CDR2 FYNNEI. DNA of the CDR3: TGTGCCGGCAGTCTCGACAGGGGCCAAGAGACCCAGTACTTC. It translates to CAGSLDRGQETQYF. Full variable domain (remainder filled in from reference TRBV2 and TRBJ2-5): EPEVTQTPSHQVTQMGQEVILRCVPISNHLYFYWYRQILGQKVEFLVSFYNNEISEKSEIFDDQFSVERPDGSNFTLKIRSTKLEDSAMYFCAGSLDRGQETQYFGPGTRLLVL.

The J gene is TRBJ2-7, the V gene TRBV5-1; 10 positions agree with TRBD2. This CDR3 is built from 16 residues. V gave up 4 bases and J gave up 3 bases; unmatched junction bases: 10. Germline assignment: CDR1 SGHRS and CDR2 YFSETQ. The CDR3 DNA reads as TGCGCCAGCAGCCCCCGGGGACTAGCGCCAAACTACGAGCAGTACTTC. Translated, it gives CASSPRGLAPNYEQYF.

The J gene is TRBJ1-1, the V gene TRBV7-6; unclear D gene. This CDR3 region has 13 residues. Germline V gene sequence: CDR1 SGHVS, CDR2 FNYEAQ. Trimming pared 7 bases from V and 0 bases from J, leaving 9 bases between. The CDR3 loop reads CASTSDMNTEAFF. CDR3 DNA: TGTGCCAGCACCTCGGATATGAACACTGAAGCTTTCTTT.

The chain combines TRBV27 with TRBJ2-7; 8 nucleotides match TRBD1. Germline loops: CDR1 MNHEY, CDR2 SMNVEV (reference sequence). The CDR3 spans 14 residues. J lost 7 bases, V lost 4 bases, and 9 bases had no gene match. The CDR3 bases are TGTGCCAGCAGTTCCGGGACAGGAGACTGGGAGCAGTACTTC. Its protein product is CASSSGTGDWEQYF.

V and J are TRBV15 and TRBJ2-7; D ambiguous. The CDR3 has 13 residues. V lost 3 bases, J lost 3 bases, and 9 bases lay in between. Germline values: CDR1 LNHNV, CDR2 YYDKDF (reference sequence). The CDR3 DNA reads as TGTGCCACCAGCAGCGGGTCACGCTACGAGCAGTACTTC. Protein sequence: CATSSGSRYEQYF.

The chain couples TRBV29-1 to TRBJ2-5, with D hard to call. The CDR3 covers 13 residues. Per the germline V gene, CDR1 is SQVTM and CDR2 is ANQGSEA. Trimming took off 7 bases at V and 1 base at J, with 13 bases between the two ends. CDR3 nucleotides: TGCAGCGCCCGACTGACCCTCCAAGAGACCCAGTACTTC. Translating gives CSARLTLQETQYF.

The J gene is TRBJ1-5, the V gene TRBV4-1; D is ambiguous. The CDR3 runs 16 residues. Trimming took off 2 bases at V and 5 bases at J, with 16 bases between the two ends. CDR1 MGHRA and CDR2 YSYEKL come from the germline V gene. The chain's CDR3 is CASSQYSTALDQPQHF. In nucleotides, the CDR3 is TGCGCCAGCAGCCAATACTCTACAGCCCTCGATCAGCCCCAGCATTTT.

In the case of this clonotype: A much larger clone lies one base from this, so it may be a read error. The DNA for the CDR3 is TGCAGCGCTACCAAGGGCCACGAGCAGTACTTC. This translates into CSATKGHEQYF. The chain couples TRBV29-1 to TRBJ2-4; no clear D gene. The J call may be incorrect, as the DNA end agrees better with TRBJ2-7. The CDR3 has 11 residues. Germline V lookup: CDR1 SQVTM, CDR2 ANQGSEA.

There are a few counts of this clonotype. The chain carries TRBV7-2 and TRBJ1-6, with 8 bases that match TRBD1. The length of the CDR3 is 18 residues. The germline gives CDR1 SGHTA, CDR2 FQGNSA. Trimming took 3 bases from V and 6 from J; bases not matched to a gene: 13. CDR3: CASSFRIQTGDFNSPLHF. The DNA of the CDR3 is TGTGCCAGCAGCTTTCGGATCCAGACAGGGGATTTTAATTCACCCCTCCACTTT. Variable domain in full (rest from reference TRBV7-2 and TRBJ1-6): GAGVSQSPSNKVTEKGKDVELRCDPISGHTALYWYRQSLGQGLEFLIYFQGNSAPDKSGLPSDRFSAERTGGSVSTLTIQRTQQEDSAVYLCASSFRIQTGDFNSPLHFGNGTRLTVT.

The CDR3 spells CASSDLGQGDEQYF. The CDR3 nucleotides are TGTGCCAGCAGTGACCTAGGACAGGGCGACGAGCAGTACTTC. V gene TRBV6-5 combines with J gene TRBJ2-7, with 8 bases matching TRBD1. V was clipped by 5 bases and J by 5 bases; unmatched bases: 8. Germline V gives CDR1 MNHEY, CDR2 SVGAGI. CDR3 length equals 14 residues.

The gene calls are TRBV11-2 and TRBJ2-1, with TRBD2 identical over 14 bases. Germline V CDR1 and CDR2: SGHAT, FQNNGV. This CDR3 is built from 19 residues. Trimming removed 4 bases from V and 10 bases from J; junction bases left unmatched: 18. CDR3 in amino acids: CASSSQGTSGSIGLREQFF. As DNA, the CDR3 is TGTGCCAGCAGCTCGCAGGGGACTAGCGGGAGTATTGGTTTGCGGGAGCAGTTCTTC.